The next 10 T cell receptor beta chains were all read from a single sample in a study of T cell changes during pregnancy in multiple sclerosis (dated by TCRdb to about 2019). Library preparation employed the immunoSEQ multiplex PCR assay. As stored in TCRdb, this immuneACCESS dataset retains in-frame rearrangements with V and J assigned. A fraction of the clones does not appear; measured against another copy, unresolved V genes explain less than half of the discrepancy, and the remainder lacks a known reason. This sample comprises over 70,000 clones, approximately 90% of them detected only once. Clones ranked in the top ten supply roughly 2% of the sample. The sample was peripheral blood, taken in the first trimester of pregnancy. All receptors derive from a female donor in good health, enrolled as a control in a pregnancy study.

This sequence joins TRBV5-1 and TRBJ2-3; 7 bases agree with TRBD1. Per germline, CDR1 SGHRS and CDR2 YFSETQ. The ends lost 7 bases at V and 1 base at J; junction bases unmatched: 9. The CDR3 contains 15 residues. The CDR3 protein is CASRYQGQGTDTQYF. CDR3 DNA: TGCGCCAGCCGCTACCAAGGACAGGGCACAGATACGCAGTATTTT.

This clone was seen a single time. This chain uses TRBV30 with TRBJ1-1; D might be TRBD1 (5 bases). The germline V and J ends were trimmed by 2 bases and 4 bases, with 11 bases remaining between them. The CDR3 is 13 amino acids. Per the germline V gene, CDR1 is GTSNPN and CDR2 is SVGIG (reference sequence). The CDR3 reads CAWSTTGGTEAFF. Written as DNA, the CDR3 is TGTGCCTGGAGTACGACCGGGGGCACTGAAGCTTTCTTT.

The chain uses TRBV6-5 and TRBJ1-2; D is unclear. V was pared by 2 bases and J by 1 base, with 8 bases between. The germline V gene encodes CDR1 MNHEY and CDR2 SVGAGI. The CDR3 is made up of 14 amino acids. The CDR3 region is CASSYAAVNYGYTF. For the CDR3, the DNA is TGTGCCAGCAGTTACGCGGCGGTTAACTATGGCTACACCTTC.

V usage is TRBV11-2 and J usage is TRBJ1-1, with unresolved D. V lost 5 bases and J lost 1, with 2 bases in between. The CDR3 runs 11 residues. Germline CDR1 is SGHAT and CDR2 is FQNNGV. The chain's CDR3 is CASSRNTEAFF. In DNA form, the CDR3 reads TGTGCCAGCAGCCGGAACACTGAAGCTTTCTTT.

The rearrangement joins TRBV6-5 to TRBJ1-2, with 7 bases identical to TRBD1. The germline V gene encodes CDR1 MNHEY and CDR2 SVGAGI. CDR3 length: 16 amino acids. The J segment lost 0 bases and the V segment lost 2 bases, leaving 6 bases of the junction unmatched. As DNA, the CDR3 is TGTGCCAGCAGTTACGAACAGGGGACAGCTAACTATGGCTACACCTTC. The encoded protein is CASSYEQGTANYGYTF.

The genes are TRBV9 and TRBJ2-3; TRBD2 might be the D (5 bases). The V end lost 0 bases, the J end lost 2 bases, and 7 bases lay between the germline ends. Germline V gene lookup returns CDR1 SGDLS and CDR2 YYNGEE. The length of the CDR3 is 14 residues. The CDR3 coding sequence is TGTGCCAGCAGCGTAGCGGGGAACACAGATACGCAGTATTTT. As protein: CASSVAGNTDTQYF.

The V call is TRBV6-1, the J call TRBJ1-1, with no clear D. The germline gives CDR1 MNHNS, CDR2 SASEGT. There are 13 residues in the CDR3. V dropped 3 bases and J dropped 1 base, with 6 bases sitting between them. Written as DNA, the CDR3 is TGTGCCAGCAGTGACCAGGCGAACACTGAAGCTTTCTTT. This sequence encodes CASSDQANTEAFF.

The chain employs TRBV2 and TRBJ2-4, with D unresolved. V was cut by 3 bases and J by 3 bases, with 9 bases left in between. Germline loops: CDR1 SNHLY, CDR2 FYNNEI. CDR3 length: 14 residues. The CDR3 reads CASSDRSLKNIQYF. In DNA form, the CDR3 reads TGTGCCAGCAGTGACAGGTCGCTCAAAAACATTCAGTACTTC.

The chain uses TRBV18 and TRBJ2-7; 9 bases fit TRBD1. The CDR3 sequence is 14 residues long. Germline V CDR1 and CDR2: KGHSH, LQKENI. Losses at the gene ends were 3 bases for V and 2 bases for J; bases not matched to a gene: 2. The CDR3 DNA reads TGTGCCAGCTCACCCCGGGACAGGGCCTACGAGCAGTACTTC. This sequence encodes CASSPRDRAYEQYF.

This clone was seen more than once but under ten times. The chain combines TRBV7-2 with TRBJ2-1; TRBD2 aligns across 7 bases. The CDR3 covers 15 residues. J was trimmed by 2 bases and V by 1 base; bases with no gene match: 2. The V gene's germline CDR1 is SGHTA and CDR2 FQGNSA. This CDR3 reads CASSLGSGTYNEQFF. CDR3 nucleotide sequence: TGTGCCAGCAGCTTAGGGAGCGGGACCTACAATGAGCAGTTCTTC. Full variable domain (remainder filled in from reference TRBV7-2 and TRBJ2-1): GAGVSQSPSNKVTEKGKDVELRCDPISGHTALYWYRQSLGQGLEFLIYFQGNSAPDKSGLPSDRFSAERTGGSVSTLTIQRTQQEDSAVYLCASSLGSGTYNEQFFGPGTRLTVL.